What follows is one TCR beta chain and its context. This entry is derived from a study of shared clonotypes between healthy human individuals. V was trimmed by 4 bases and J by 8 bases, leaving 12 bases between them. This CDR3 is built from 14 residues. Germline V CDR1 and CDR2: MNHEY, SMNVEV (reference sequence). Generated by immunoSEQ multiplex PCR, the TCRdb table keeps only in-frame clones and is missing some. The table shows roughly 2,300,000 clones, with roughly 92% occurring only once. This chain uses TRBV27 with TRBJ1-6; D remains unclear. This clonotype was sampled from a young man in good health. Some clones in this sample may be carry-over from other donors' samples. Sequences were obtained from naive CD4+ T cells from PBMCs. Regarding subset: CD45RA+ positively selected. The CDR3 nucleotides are TGTGCCAGCAGTTCGACCGCTAGGTATTCACCCCTCCACTTT. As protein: CASSSTARYSPLHF.